This T cell receptor beta chain was recorded in a study of blood T cell repertoires in COVID-19. Per germline, CDR1 SGHTA and CDR2 FQGNSA. The CDR3 sequence is 15 residues long. The ends were cut back, 5 bases at V and 0 bases at J, with 11 bases in the middle. Sequencing used immunoSEQ multiplex PCR; TCRdb keeps in-frame clones, though not all of them. Of a few hundred thousand clones in the sample, roughly 90% were seen once. The sequence came from a man in his forties or fifties with acute or convalescent COVID-19. The chain is built from TRBV7-2 and TRBJ1-3; a weak D match, TRBD1 (6 bases). Material: peripheral blood. CDR3 in DNA: TGTGCCAGCAGCCCGTGGGGGCTCTCTGGAAACACCATATATTTT. It encodes CASSPWGLSGNTIYF. Complete variable domain (other parts from reference TRBV7-2 and TRBJ1-3): GAGVSQSPSNKVTEKGKDVELRCDPISGHTALYWYRQSLGQGLEFLIYFQGNSAPDKSGLPSDRFSAERTGGSVSTLTIQRTQQEDSAVYLCASSPWGLSGNTIYFGEGSWLTVV.